The next 2 T cell receptor beta chains were all read from a single sample in a study of T cell clusters in autoimmune cytopenias. TRB rearrangements were amplified by touch-down multiplex PCR with mixed TRB-A/B primers. TCRdb derives one entry per CDR3 protein from the multiplex PCR reads, leaving out DNA. The sample includes about 6,700 distinct CDR3 sequences. Each sample's input was around 250 ng genomic DNA, 30,000 to 45,000 genome equivalents. This sample was shared with a second study, whose subject was T cell repertoires in aging, cancer and after chemotherapy.

The sequencing sample was made of peripheral blood. These receptors all stem from a human donor in good health.

This clonotype is identified as medium-sized (0.01 to 0.1%) from frequency. This sequence joins TRBV6-1 and TRBJ2-3; the D call from TCRdb, TRBD1, cannot be confirmed without DNA. This CDR3 region has 15 residues. Looked up from germline, CDR1 is MNHNS and CDR2 is SASEGT. CDR3 in amino acids: CASRRMDRGADTQYF.

CDR3 residues: CASSYSPGQAFF. V is TRBV6-2 or TRBV6-3 and J is TRBJ1-1; TCRdb gives TRBD1 as the D gene, but with no DNA this cannot be confirmed. There are 12 residues in the CDR3. CDR1 and CDR2 from the germline V gene are MNHEY and SVGEGT.